This T cell receptor beta chain was profiled in a study of neurological immune-mediated disorders. Study-wide points: TCR-beta repertoires seemed private in all groups, with no expanded CDR3 amino acid sequences shared.

Time point meaning: longitudinal time-point 2. For the unsorted libraries, 2 million PBMCs stored at -80 C served as input. A note on this clonotype: Its target is not known. The CDR3 carries no conserved terminal phenylalanine or tryptophan, so it likely arises from a read error.

TCRdb called the 5' RACE reads again in MiXCR, with one record for every CDR3 protein. This sample has roughly 60,000 distinct CDR3 sequences; roughly 10% occur once, and the top ten carry 12%. The germline V gene encodes CDR1 SGHDN and CDR2 FVKESK. There are 13 residues in the CDR3. The rearrangement links TRBV14 to TRBJ2-7, with unresolved D. Sequencing was done on a sample of PBMCs. The origin of this receptor is a man aged 25-40 years in good health. CDR3: CVSSPARAYEQYL. For the CDR3, the DNA is TGTGTCAGCAGCCCAGCTAGAGCCTACGAGCAGTACTTA.